Shown below are 29 T cell receptor beta chains from a single sample sequenced in a study of regulatory T cells in long-lasting Graves disease. Construction of the TCR beta libraries employed iRepertoire HTBI primers in conjunction with Arm-PCR of CDR3 regions. TCRdb re-called the multiplex PCR reads with MiXCR, one entry per CDR3 protein. The sample holds about 660,000 distinct CDR3 sequences; around 30% are singletons and the top ten take under 50%. The sample's time point: persistent/refractory GD, antithyroid drugs over 5 years with positive TRAb. Making the TCR library involved RNA that had been extracted from PBMCs. The material was peripheral blood mononuclear cells (PBMCs), obtained when the disease was refractory, from a patient treated with antithyroid drugs. Receptors were obtained from a female donor with Graves disease.

This clonotype appeared many times. The genes are TRBV28 and TRBJ1-5; the D is unclear. V gave up 4 bases and J gave up 3 bases, with 7 bases separating them. The CDR3 length is 13 residues. Germline-derived CDR1 and CDR2 are MDHEN and SYDVKM. CDR3 bases: TGTGCCAGCAGTTCGTACTTCAATCAGCCCCAGCATTTT. Translation gives CASSSYFNQPQHF.

This clonotype was recorded a few times. The V and J genes are TRBV9 and TRBJ2-2; 8 bases match TRBD1. With 2 bases clipped from V and 6 bases from J, the junction kept 15 bases outside the gene matches. This CDR3 is built from 18 residues. The germline V gene encodes CDR1 SGDLS and CDR2 YYNGEE. CDR3 residues: CASSVYGPDRGVSGELFF. CDR3 nucleotide sequence: TGTGCCAGCAGCGTTTATGGTCCCGACAGGGGAGTGTCCGGGGAGCTGTTTTTT.

This clonotype was observed a handful of times. The chain is built from TRBV6-1 and TRBJ2-5; TRBD2 matches at 7 bases. The CDR3 loop spans 14 amino acids. The trim removed 5 bases at V and 5 bases at J, leaving 8 bases unmatched. Germline-derived CDR1 and CDR2 are MNHNS and SASEGT. DNA for the CDR3: TGTGCCAGCAGTCCACGGGACGGGGGGGAGACCCAGTACTTC. Its protein product is CASSPRDGGETQYF.

The sample holds many counts of this clonotype. The V call is TRBV2, the J call TRBJ1-1, with 7 bases identical to TRBD1. With V trimmed by 6 bases and J by 0 bases, 7 bases remained unmatched. The CDR3 consists of 15 residues. Germline CDR1 is SNHLY and CDR2 is FYNNEI. The CDR3 bases are TGTGCCAGCAGGGGGGGACAGAACATGAACACTGAAGCTTTCTTT. Encoded protein: CASRGGQNMNTEAFF.

This clonotype was counted at least ten times. The genes are TRBV28 and TRBJ1-2; D perhaps matches TRBD1 (5 bases). Germline CDR1 is MDHEN and CDR2 is SYDVKM. This CDR3 has 16 amino acids. V lost 3 bases and J 7 bases, leaving 21 bases between the germline ends. The CDR3 nucleotides are TGTGCCAGCAGTTTGAACCCGGGACTCCCGGGCTCTGGCTACACCTTC. This codes for CASSLNPGLPGSGYTF.

The chain is built from TRBV3-1 and TRBJ2-7; 11 bases fit TRBD2. Germline values: CDR1 LGHDT, CDR2 YNNKEL (reference sequence). This CDR3 has 15 residues. V lost 4 bases to trimming and J lost 3 bases; unmatched junction nucleotides: 5. The chain's CDR3 is CASSPGTSGVYEQYF. CDR3 coding DNA: TGTGCCAGCAGCCCAGGGACTAGCGGAGTCTACGAGCAGTACTTC.

This clonotype came up a few times. This chain links TRBV19 with TRBJ1-5; possibly TRBD1 for D (5 bases). CDR1 is LNHDA, CDR2 SQIVND, per germline (reference sequence). The CDR3 has 15 residues. V was trimmed by 4 bases and J by 0 bases, leaving 10 bases between them. CDR3 protein: CASSRGRTSNQPQHF. The CDR3 DNA reads TGTGCCAGTAGTAGGGGACGGACTAGCAATCAGCCCCAGCATTTT. Together with reference TRBV19 and TRBJ1-5, the CDR3 gives the full variable domain: DGGITQSPKYLFRKEGQNVTLSCEQNLNHDAMYWYRQDPGQGLRLIYYSQIVNDFQKGDIAEGYSVSREKKESFPLTVTSAQKNPTAFYLCASSRGRTSNQPQHFGDGTRLSIL.

In this sample, this clonotype turned up many times. V gene TRBV5-1 combines with J gene TRBJ2-5; 7 bases line up with TRBD2. CDR3 length equals 15 residues. V was clipped by 4 bases and J by 1 base; unmatched bases: 7. Per the germline V gene, CDR1 is SGHRS and CDR2 is YFSETQ. The CDR3 nucleotides are TGCGCCAGCAGCGGCGGGAGTACGTTCCAAGAGACCCAGTACTTC. Amino acids: CASSGGSTFQETQYF.

The gene calls are TRBV29-1 and TRBJ2-7, with D perhaps given as TRBD1 or TRBD2 (5 bases each). Germline assignment: CDR1 SQVTM and CDR2 ANQGSEA. The CDR3 consists of 10 residues. Trimming cost V 3 bases and J 9 bases, with 9 bases left between them. The CDR3 here is CSVEQGRQYF. CDR3 sequence (DNA): TGCAGCGTTGAGCAGGGACGGCAGTACTTC.

The V and J genes are TRBV7-3 and TRBJ1-1, with no clear D. The CDR3 spans 12 residues. Germline V gene lookup returns CDR1 SGHTA and CDR2 FQGTGA. Trimming stripped 7 bases from V and 1 base from J, with 7 bases between. The DNA for the CDR3 is TGTGCCAGCAAGGGCAGGAACACTGAAGCTTTCTTT. Its translation is CASKGRNTEAFF.

This clonotype came up a few times. This chain links TRBV2 with TRBJ2-7; no definite D call. Germline V gene sequence: CDR1 SNHLY, CDR2 FYNNEI. The length of the CDR3 is 16 residues. Trimming removed 5 bases from V and 2 bases from J, with 19 bases in between. In DNA form, the CDR3 reads TGTGCCAGCAGTCGCGAAGGGTCAGGTATTACCTACGAGCAGTACTTC. Translating gives CASSREGSGITYEQYF.

This clonotype was recorded many times. V and J are TRBV7-3 and TRBJ2-5; 9 bases are shared with TRBD2. Germline V CDR1 and CDR2: SGHTA, FQGTGA. The CDR3 runs to 15 residues. The trim removed 3 bases at V and 2 bases at J, leaving 4 bases unmatched. The CDR3: CASSLGGRGQETQYF. In DNA form, the CDR3 reads TGTGCCAGCAGCTTGGGCGGGAGGGGGCAAGAGACCCAGTACTTC. Together with reference TRBV7-3 and TRBJ2-5, the CDR3 gives the full variable domain: GAGVSQTPSNKVTEKGKYVELRCDPISGHTALYWYRQSLGQGPEFLIYFQGTGAADDSGLPNDRFFAVRPEGSVSTLKIQRTERGDSAVYLCASSLGGRGQETQYFGPGTRLLVL.

The chain joins TRBV12-3 or TRBV12-4 to TRBJ1-5; TRBD1 matches 7 bases. This CDR3 is 13 amino acids long. The V and J ends lost 4 bases and 7 bases, in that order; junction bases with no gene match: 4. CDR3: CASSSTGVQPQHF. Written as DNA, the CDR3 is TGTGCCAGCAGTTCTACAGGGGTGCAGCCCCAGCATTTT.

This clonotype was observed many times. V and J are TRBV27 and TRBJ1-6; D is possibly TRBD1 (6 bases). V was shortened by 6 bases and J by 9 bases, with 18 bases between the two germline ends. Germline-derived CDR1 and CDR2 are MNHEY and SMNVEV (reference sequence). The CDR3 is made up of 15 amino acids. The CDR3 sequence: CASRAGTSVLSPLHF. DNA of the CDR3: TGTGCCAGCAGGGCCGGGACATCGGTTCTTTCACCCCTCCACTTT.

V gene TRBV30 combines with J gene TRBJ1-4; D possibly corresponds to TRBD1 (5 bases). The CDR3 length is 15 residues. Trimming removed 0 bases from V and 10 bases from J, with 18 bases in between. The germline V gene encodes CDR1 GTSNPN and CDR2 SVGIG (reference sequence). The CDR3 bases are TGTGCCTGGAGTGTCGGGGACGGACCCTTGGGAAAACTGTTTTTT. It yields the protein CAWSVGDGPLGKLFF.

The chain combines TRBV7-9 with TRBJ1-4; D remains unclear. The V and J ends lost 7 bases and 5 bases respectively, with 11 bases between them. Germline V gives CDR1 SEHNR, CDR2 FQNEAQ (reference sequence). This CDR3 spans 13 amino acids. The CDR3 loop is CASTATANEKLFF. The CDR3 coding sequence is TGTGCCAGCACGGCGACCGCAAATGAAAAACTGTTTTTT.

The chain combines TRBV5-1 with TRBJ1-1; D not resolved. The V and J ends lost 4 bases and 1 base respectively, with 11 bases between them. The CDR3 runs 14 residues. Per germline, CDR1 SGHRS and CDR2 YFSETQ. CDR3: CASSMGSKNTEAFF. CDR3 DNA sequence: TGCGCCAGCAGCATGGGGTCCAAGAACACTGAAGCTTTCTTT.

The chain is built from TRBV11-2 and TRBJ2-7, with TRBD2 matching 7 bases. The germline V gene encodes CDR1 SGHAT and CDR2 FQNNGV. This CDR3 region has 14 residues. V shed 4 bases and J 3 bases; nucleotides not matched to a gene: 6. The CDR3 DNA is TGTGCCAGCAGCTCAAGCGGGGCCTACTACGAGCAGTACTTC. Residues: CASSSSGAYYEQYF.

The chain joins TRBV20-1 to TRBJ1-1; a possible D gene is TRBD1 (5 bases). With 5 bases removed from V and 6 bases from J, the gap between germline ends came to 22 bases. The CDR3 totals 15 residues. Germline lookup yields CDR1 DFQATT and CDR2 SNEGSKA (reference sequence). In nucleotides, the CDR3 is TGCAGTGCTTCGACTGAACCAGGTCAGGGCGCTGAAGCTTTCTTT. Protein sequence: CSASTEPGQGAEAFF.

On this clonotype: One junction end disagrees with the germline gene, perhaps due to a read error. The J gene is TRBJ1-1, the V gene TRBV27; D remains unclear. Germline CDR1 reads MNHEY; CDR2 reads SMNVEV (reference sequence). This CDR3 has 14 amino acids. CDR3 nucleotide sequence: TGTGTCAGCAGAAGGACCCAAATGAACACTGAAGCTTTCTTT. Translated: CVSRRTQMNTEAFF.

The chain couples TRBV30 to TRBJ2-5; D unresolved. Germline CDR1 GTSNPN, CDR2 SVGIG (reference sequence). V lost 5 bases, J lost 5 bases, and 12 bases lay in between. This CDR3 has 12 amino acids. The CDR3 region is CAWEEKRETQYF. The CDR3 DNA follows: TGTGCCTGGGAGGAAAAGAGGGAGACCCAGTACTTC.

This clonotype was recorded only once. A read error may produce the germline difference seen at one junction end. The chain links TRBV4-1 to TRBJ2-4; tentatively, D is TRBD1 (6 bases). This CDR3 region has 14 residues. CDR1 is MGHRA and CDR2 is YSYEKL in the germline V gene. CDR3 protein: CASGQGYQGNIQYF. CDR3 DNA: TGCGCCAGCGGCCAAGGTTACCAGGGGAACATTCAGTACTTC.

This clonotype was counted between two and nine times. The chain couples TRBV7-3 to TRBJ2-7, with D perhaps assigned TRBD1 or TRBD2 (5 bases each). This CDR3 has 13 residues. Between the trimmed V and J ends, which lost 3 bases and 3 bases, there was a span of 9 bases. Germline CDR1 SGHTA, CDR2 FQGTGA. CDR3 nucleotide sequence: TGTGCCAGCAGCTTGGGACCGAACTACGAGCAGTACTTC. As protein: CASSLGPNYEQYF. Supplemented by reference TRBV7-3 and TRBJ2-7, the full variable domain reads GAGVSQTPSNKVTEKGKYVELRCDPISGHTALYWYRQSLGQGPEFLIYFQGTGAADDSGLPNDRFFAVRPEGSVSTLKIQRTERGDSAVYLCASSLGPNYEQYFGPGTRLTVT.

As for this clonotype: No conserved phenylalanine or tryptophan ends this CDR3, so it is likely a read error. The chain joins TRBV28 to TRBJ1-1; 9 bases fit TRBD1. The CDR3 loop spans 13 amino acids. Germline CDR1 and CDR2: MDHEN and SYDVKM. The CDR3 bases are TGTACCAGCAGATTACAGGGGGCCACTGAAGCTTTCCTT. It codes for CTSRLQGATEAFL.

The CDR3 region has the DNA TGCAGCGTGGCCACGGGAGGCGGGGAGCTGTTTTTT. It yields the protein CSVATGGGELFF. The chain joins TRBV29-1 to TRBJ2-2; 7 nucleotides line up with TRBD2. This CDR3 spans 12 amino acids. Trimming removed 6 bases from V and 7 bases from J; junction bases left unmatched: 5. CDR1 SQVTM and CDR2 ANQGSEA come from the germline V gene.

This sequence joins TRBV7-9 and TRBJ1-1; the match to TRBD1 covers 7 bases. The CDR3 totals 15 residues. With 5 bases clipped from V and 3 bases from J, the junction kept 9 bases outside the gene matches. Germline V gene lookup returns CDR1 SEHNR and CDR2 FQNEAQ (reference sequence). CDR3 region: CASSTYQGEDTEAFF. The DNA of the CDR3 is TGTGCCAGCAGCACCTACCAGGGGGAGGACACTGAAGCTTTCTTT. The full variable domain, its missing parts supplied by reference TRBV7-9 and TRBJ1-1, is DTGVSQNPRHKITKRGQNVTFRCDPISEHNRLYWYRQTLGQGPEFLTYFQNEAQLEKSRLLSDRFSAERPKGSFSTLEIQRTEQGDSAMYLCASSTYQGEDTEAFFGQGTRLTVV.

This clonotype has ten or more counts. This sequence joins TRBV12-3 or TRBV12-4 and TRBJ1-1, with no clear D. This CDR3 region has 14 residues. V lost 6 bases and J 0 bases, leaving 11 bases between the germline ends. The CDR3 nucleotides are TGTGCCAGCAGCCCAGATATCATGAACACTGAAGCTTTCTTT. Translation: CASSPDIMNTEAFF.

This clonotype has ten or more counts. The V call is TRBV6-1, the J call TRBJ2-7; 9 bases match TRBD1. This CDR3 region has 13 residues. From germline, CDR1 is MNHNS and CDR2 SASEGT. V was pared by 8 bases and J by 2 bases, with 4 bases of the junction left unmatched. CDR3 bases: TGTGCCAGCTTAAGACAGGGGGCCTACGAGCAGTACTTC. Translating it yields CASLRQGAYEQYF.

This clonotype appeared a few times. This chain uses TRBV5-1 with TRBJ2-7; a weak D match, TRBD2 (5 bases). The germline CDR1 and CDR2 sequences are SGHRS and YFSETQ. Trimming removed 3 bases at V and 2 bases at J, with 9 bases between. CDR3 length: 13 amino acids. CDR3 sequence (DNA): TGCGCCAGCAGCTCGGTCGGGGCCTACGAGCAGTACTTC. Encoded protein: CASSSVGAYEQYF.